This entry features one T cell receptor (beta chain) sequence. The entry originates in a study of blood T cell repertoires in COVID-19. Each participant's cohort was designated according to participant-reported clinical history. All recovered Cohort 3 donors got two negative PCRs, got clearance, or saw symptom resolution. Germline V gene data show CDR1 as SGHRS and CDR2 as YFSETQ. Germline trimming cut 0 bases from V and 11 bases from J; bases unmatched to any gene: 6. The CDR3 totals 13 residues. Per the original methods: The authors estimated nucleated cell counts from reference gene primer amplification. Here immunoSEQ multiplex PCR was the method, and the copy in TCRdb shows in-frame clones only, minus some. V, J and clone size derive from that table, while D and trimming were established from the DNA sequence. This table has hundreds of thousands of clones, approximately 91% appearing once.

The chain is built from TRBV5-1 and TRBJ1-1, with 8 bases that match TRBD1. Specimen: PBMCs or T cells enriched from blood (not recorded which). This TCR was sampled from a woman between 40 and 55 years old who had recovered from COVID-19. CDR3 region: CASSLGTGFGAFF. The CDR3 nucleotides are TGCGCCAGCAGCTTGGGGACAGGGTTTGGGGCTTTCTTT.